Listed below are T cell receptor beta chains from one sample, sequenced in a study of OX40 agonist ivuxolimab in advanced cancers. Some clones are missing from TCRdb's copy, which holds only in-frame ones; the method was immunoSEQ multiplex PCR. The sample includes 40,000 to 45,000 clones, 70% to 90% of them seen just once. Here the sequenced sample was CD4+ or CD8+ T cells sorted from blood, taken in a trial of the OX40 agonist ivuxolimab. Receptor source: an adult with an advanced solid tumor such as melanoma, head and neck, liver or kidney cancer. CDR3s include the opening cysteine and the closing phenylalanine or tryptophan. D genes are given only for firm matches. Clone size appears in some rows only: once, few, many, or a class for an expanded clone.

>.|TRBD2|14|TRBJ2-1|TRBV11-3
TGTGCCAGCAGTGGGGCTAGCGGGAGGGGTGAGCAGTTCTTC
CASSGASGRGEQFF
>.|.|15|TRBJ2-2|TRBV11-2
TGTGCCAGCAGCCCAGTTACAGGGCGCACCGGGGAGCTGTTTTTT
CASSPVTGRTGELFF
>.|TRBD1|16|TRBJ2-7|TRBV4-1
TGCGCCAGCAGCCAACCCGGGACAGGGTATACGTACGAGCAGTACTTC
CASSQPGTGYTYEQYF
>.|.|17|TRBJ2-2|TRBV15
TGTGCCACCAGCAGTCACACCCAAATCCAATACACCGGAGAGCTGTTTTTT
CATSSHTQIQYTGELFF
>.|TRBD2|15|TRBJ2-1|TRBV29-1
TGCAGCGTTATGGGACTAGCGGGAGGGGCGGGGGAGCAGTTCTTC
CSVMGLAGGAGEQFF
>.|TRBD1|15|TRBJ1-4|TRBV2
TGTGCCAGCAGGGCCCGAGGGGACAGGAATGAAAAACTGTTTTTT
CASRARGDRNEKLFF
>.|TRBD1|13|TRBJ1-1|TRBV2
TGTGCCAGCAGTCCTGACAGGGAAAGTGAAGCTTTCTTT
CASSPDRESEAFF
>.|TRBD1|15|TRBJ1-2|TRBV4-2
TGTGCCAGCAGCCAAGGTTCGACAGGGGACGGGGCCTACACCTTC
CASSQGSTGDGAYTF
>.|.|15|TRBJ2-6|TRBV4-1
TGCGCCAGCAGTCAAGAAGGAACTGGGGCCAACGTCCTGACTTTC
CASSQEGTGANVLTF
>.|TRBD1|14|TRBJ1-2|TRBV5-6
TGTGCCAGCAGCTTCTCGACAGGGGGCTATGGCTACACCTTC
CASSFSTGGYGYTF
>.|.|13|TRBJ1-1|TRBV30
TGTGCCTGGAGCGACAACGACTTGGGAGAAGCTTTCTTT
CAWSDNDLGEAFF
>once|.|11|TRBJ2-7|TRBV30
TGTGCCTGGAGCCCCGGCAACGAGCAGTACTTC
CAWSPGNEQYF
>.|.|12|TRBJ2-5|TRBV30
TGTGCCTGGAGTGGGGGGAAAGAGACCCAGTACTTC
CAWSGGKETQYF
>.|.|15|TRBJ2-7|TRBV6-5
TGTGCCAGCAGGGTCACCCCAGGGTTAAACTACGAGCAGTACTTC
CASRVTPGLNYEQYF
>.|.|14|TRBJ1-6|TRBV6-5
TGTGCCAGCGGGGTGGGGTTGGGATATTCACCCCTCCACTTT
CASGVGLGYSPLHF
>.|.|15|TRBJ2-2|TRBV6-5
TGTGCCAGCAGTTTAGGGCAGGGTGTCACCGGGGAGCTGTTTTTT
CASSLGQGVTGELFF
>.|.|16|TRBJ1-5|TRBV7-6
TGTGCCAGCAGCCTACAGGGCGGGCAGATAAATCAGCCCCAGCATTTT
CASSLQGGQINQPQHF
>.|TRBD1|15|TRBJ1-1|TRBV29-1
TGCAGCCATTCTGGACAGGGTTTGATGAACACTGAAGCTTTCTTT
CSHSGQGLMNTEAFF